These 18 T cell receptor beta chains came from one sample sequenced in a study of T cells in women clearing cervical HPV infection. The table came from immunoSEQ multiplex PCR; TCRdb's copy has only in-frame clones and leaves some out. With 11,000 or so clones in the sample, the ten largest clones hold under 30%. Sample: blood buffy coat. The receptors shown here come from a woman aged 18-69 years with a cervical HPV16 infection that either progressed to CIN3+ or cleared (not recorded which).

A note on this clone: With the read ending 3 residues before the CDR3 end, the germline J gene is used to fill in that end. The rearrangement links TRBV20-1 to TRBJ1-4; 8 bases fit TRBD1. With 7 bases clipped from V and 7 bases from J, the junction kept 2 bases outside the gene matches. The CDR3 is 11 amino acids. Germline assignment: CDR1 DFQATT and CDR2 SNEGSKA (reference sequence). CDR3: CSDRGFEKLFF. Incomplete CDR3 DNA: TGCAGTGACAGGGGGTTTGAAAAA.

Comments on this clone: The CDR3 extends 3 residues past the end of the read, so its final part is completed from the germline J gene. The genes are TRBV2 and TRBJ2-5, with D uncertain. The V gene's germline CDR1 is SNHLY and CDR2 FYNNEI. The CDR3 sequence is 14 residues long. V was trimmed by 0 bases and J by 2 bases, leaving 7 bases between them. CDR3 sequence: CASSEATLQETQYF. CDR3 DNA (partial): TGTGCCAGCAGTGAAGCGACACTTCAAGAGACC.

The sequenced part of the CDR3 DNA is TGTGCCAGCAGCCGGGACAGGACCTATGGC. Protein: CASSRDRTYG. The full CDR3 is CASSRDRTYGYTF. V is TRBV5-6 and J is TRBJ1-2; TRBD1 aligns across 8 bases. The observed sequence ends 3 residues before the CDR3 terminus, with the missing tail filled in from the germline J gene. The CDR3 totals 13 residues. Per the germline V gene, CDR1 is SGHDT and CDR2 is YYEEEE. Trimming removed 4 bases from V and 4 bases from J; junction bases left unmatched: 3.

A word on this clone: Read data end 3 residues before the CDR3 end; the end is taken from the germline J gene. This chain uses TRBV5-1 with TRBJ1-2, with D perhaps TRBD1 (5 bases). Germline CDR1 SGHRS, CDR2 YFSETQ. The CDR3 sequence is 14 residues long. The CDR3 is CASSLAGQGSGYTF. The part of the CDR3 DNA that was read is TGCGCCAGCAGCTTGGCCGGGCAGGGCTCCGGC. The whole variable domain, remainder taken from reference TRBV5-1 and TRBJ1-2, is KAGVTQTPRYLIKTRGQQVTLSCSPISGHRSVSWYQQTPGQGLQFLFEYFSETQRNKGNFPGRFSGRQFSNSRSEMNVSTLELGDSALYLCASSLAGQGSGYTFGSGTRLTVV.

This CDR3 reads CSARDGRGVSYEQYF. The part of the CDR3 DNA that was read is TGCAGTGCTAGAGATGGGCGGGGGGTCTCCTACGAG. The V call is TRBV20-1, the J call TRBJ2-7; 8 bases map to TRBD2. The read gets to within 3 residues of the CDR3 end, and the germline J gene fills in the rest. The CDR3 consists of 15 residues. CDR1 and CDR2 from the germline V gene are DFQATT and SNEGSKA (reference sequence). The trim removed 0 bases at V and 0 bases at J, leaving 4 bases unmatched.

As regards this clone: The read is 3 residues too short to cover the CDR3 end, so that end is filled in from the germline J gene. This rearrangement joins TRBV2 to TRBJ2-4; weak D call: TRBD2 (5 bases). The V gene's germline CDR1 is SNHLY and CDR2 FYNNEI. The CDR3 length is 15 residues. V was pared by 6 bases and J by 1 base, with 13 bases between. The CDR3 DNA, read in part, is TGTGCCAGCAGCCCGAGAGGGCTGGCCAAAAACATT. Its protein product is CASSPRGLAKNI. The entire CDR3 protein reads CASSPRGLAKNIQYF.

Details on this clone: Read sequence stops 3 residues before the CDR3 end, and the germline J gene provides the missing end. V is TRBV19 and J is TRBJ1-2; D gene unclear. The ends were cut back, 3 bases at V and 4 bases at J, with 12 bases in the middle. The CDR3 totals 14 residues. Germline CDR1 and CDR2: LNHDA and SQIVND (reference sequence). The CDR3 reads CASSILGSGYGYTF. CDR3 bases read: TGTGCCAGTAGTATCCTGGGCTCCGGCTATGGC.

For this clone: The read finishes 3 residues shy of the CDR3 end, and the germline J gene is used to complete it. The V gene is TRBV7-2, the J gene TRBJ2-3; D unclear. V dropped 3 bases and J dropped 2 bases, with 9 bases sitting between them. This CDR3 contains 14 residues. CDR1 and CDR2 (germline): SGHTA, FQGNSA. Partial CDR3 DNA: TGTGCCAGCAGCTTTAGAAGGGCCACAGATACG. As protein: CASSFRRATDT. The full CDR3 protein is CASSFRRATDTQYF.

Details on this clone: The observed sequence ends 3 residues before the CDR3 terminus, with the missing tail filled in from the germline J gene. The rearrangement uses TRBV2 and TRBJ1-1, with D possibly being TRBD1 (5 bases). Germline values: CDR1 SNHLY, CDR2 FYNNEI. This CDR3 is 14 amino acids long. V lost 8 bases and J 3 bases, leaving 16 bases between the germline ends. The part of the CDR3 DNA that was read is TGTGCCAGCGGGGCAGTTCCCCTTTACACTGAA. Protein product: CASGAVPLYTE. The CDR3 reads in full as CASGAVPLYTEAFF.

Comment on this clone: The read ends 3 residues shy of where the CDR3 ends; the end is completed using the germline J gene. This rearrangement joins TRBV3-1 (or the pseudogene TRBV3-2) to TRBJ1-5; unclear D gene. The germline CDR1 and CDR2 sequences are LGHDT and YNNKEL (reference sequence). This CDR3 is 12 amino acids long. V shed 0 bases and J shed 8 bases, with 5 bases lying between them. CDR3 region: CASSQESEPQHF. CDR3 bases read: TGTGCCAGCAGCCAAGAGTCGGAGCCC.

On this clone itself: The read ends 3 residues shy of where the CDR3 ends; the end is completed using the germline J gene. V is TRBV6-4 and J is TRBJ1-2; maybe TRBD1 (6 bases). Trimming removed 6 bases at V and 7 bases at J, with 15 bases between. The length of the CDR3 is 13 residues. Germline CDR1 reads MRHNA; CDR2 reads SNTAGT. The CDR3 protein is CASSPQGLGGYTF. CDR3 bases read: TGTGCCAGCAGCCCTCAGGGGCTGGGTGGC.

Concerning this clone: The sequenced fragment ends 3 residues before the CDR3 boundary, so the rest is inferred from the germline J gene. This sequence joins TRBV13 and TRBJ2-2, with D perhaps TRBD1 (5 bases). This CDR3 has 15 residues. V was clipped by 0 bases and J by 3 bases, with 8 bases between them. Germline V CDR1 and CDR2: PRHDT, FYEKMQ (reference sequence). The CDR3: CASSLGQEYTGELFF. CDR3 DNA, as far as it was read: TGTGCCAGCAGCTTAGGACAGGAGTACACCGGGGAG. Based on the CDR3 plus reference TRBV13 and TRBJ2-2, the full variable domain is AAGVIQSPRHLIKEKRETATLKCYPIPRHDTVYWYQQGPGQDPQFLISFYEKMQSDKGSIPDRFSAQQFSDYHSELNMSSLELGDSALYFCASSLGQEYTGELFFGEGSRLTVL.

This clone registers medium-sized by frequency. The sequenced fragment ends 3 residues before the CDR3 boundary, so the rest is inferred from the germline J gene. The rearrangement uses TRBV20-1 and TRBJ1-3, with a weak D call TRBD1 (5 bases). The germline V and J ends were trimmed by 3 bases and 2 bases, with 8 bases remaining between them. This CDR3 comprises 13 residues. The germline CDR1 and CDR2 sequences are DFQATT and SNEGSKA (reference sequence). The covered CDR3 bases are TGCAGTGCTAGGGGACTTGCTGGAAACACC. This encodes CSARGLAGNT. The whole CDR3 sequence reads CSARGLAGNTIYF.

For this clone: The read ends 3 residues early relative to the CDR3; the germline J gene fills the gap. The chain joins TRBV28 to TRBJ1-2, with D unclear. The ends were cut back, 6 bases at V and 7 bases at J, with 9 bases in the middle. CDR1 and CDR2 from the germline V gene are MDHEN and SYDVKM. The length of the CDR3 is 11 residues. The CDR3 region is CASRSVVGYTF. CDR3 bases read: TGTGCCAGCAGGTCCGTAGTTGGC.

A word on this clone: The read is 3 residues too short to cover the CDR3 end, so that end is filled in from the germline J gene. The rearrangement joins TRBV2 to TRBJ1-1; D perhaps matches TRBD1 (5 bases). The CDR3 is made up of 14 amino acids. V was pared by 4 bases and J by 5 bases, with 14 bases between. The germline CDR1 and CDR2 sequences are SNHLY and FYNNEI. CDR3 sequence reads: CASSVQGEGTEAFF. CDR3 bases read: TGTGCCAGCAGTGTTCAGGGCGAGGGGACTGAA.

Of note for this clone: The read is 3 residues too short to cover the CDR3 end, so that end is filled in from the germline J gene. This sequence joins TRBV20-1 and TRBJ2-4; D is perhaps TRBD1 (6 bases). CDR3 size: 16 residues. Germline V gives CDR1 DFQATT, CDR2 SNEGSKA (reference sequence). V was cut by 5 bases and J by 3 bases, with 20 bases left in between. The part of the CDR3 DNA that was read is TGCAGTGCTCTAATGCAGGGGCGAGGCGGCAAAAACATT. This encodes CSALMQGRGGKNI. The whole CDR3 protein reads CSALMQGRGGKNIQYF.

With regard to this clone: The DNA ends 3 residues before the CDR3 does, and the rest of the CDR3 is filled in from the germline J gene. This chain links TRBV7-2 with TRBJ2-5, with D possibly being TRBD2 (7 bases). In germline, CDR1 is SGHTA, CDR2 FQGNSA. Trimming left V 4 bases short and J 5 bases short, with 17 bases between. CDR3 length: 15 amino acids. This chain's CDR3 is CASSSQAGGPETQYF. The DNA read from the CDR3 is TGTGCCAGCAGCTCCCAGGCCGGGGGGCCGGAGACC.

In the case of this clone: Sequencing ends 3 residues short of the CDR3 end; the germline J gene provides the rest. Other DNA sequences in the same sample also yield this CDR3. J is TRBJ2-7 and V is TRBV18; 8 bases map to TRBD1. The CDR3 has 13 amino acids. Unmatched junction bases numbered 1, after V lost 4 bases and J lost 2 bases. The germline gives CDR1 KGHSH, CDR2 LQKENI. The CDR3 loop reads CASSRGQAYEQYF. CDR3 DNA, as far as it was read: TGTGCCAGCTCACGGGGACAGGCCTACGAG.